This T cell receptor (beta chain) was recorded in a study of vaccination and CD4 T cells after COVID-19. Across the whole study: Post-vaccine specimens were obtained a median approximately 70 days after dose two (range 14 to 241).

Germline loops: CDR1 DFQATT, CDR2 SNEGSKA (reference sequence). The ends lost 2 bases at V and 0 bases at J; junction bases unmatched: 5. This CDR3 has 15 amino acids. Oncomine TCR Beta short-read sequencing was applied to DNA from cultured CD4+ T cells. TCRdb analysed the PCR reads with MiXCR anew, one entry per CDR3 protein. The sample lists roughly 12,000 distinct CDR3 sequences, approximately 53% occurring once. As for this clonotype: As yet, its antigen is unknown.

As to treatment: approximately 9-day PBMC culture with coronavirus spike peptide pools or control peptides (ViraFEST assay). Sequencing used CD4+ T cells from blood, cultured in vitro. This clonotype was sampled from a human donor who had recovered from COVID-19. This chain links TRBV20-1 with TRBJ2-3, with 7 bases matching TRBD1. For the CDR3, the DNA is TGCAGTGCTAGAAGGGGACAGACTAGCACAGATACGCAGTATTTT. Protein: CSARRGQTSTDTQYF.